Sequencing of this T cell receptor (beta chain) was carried out in a study of beta chain features in type 1 diabetes. Study outcomes and limitations: Still unanswered here is whether HLA type influences TCRB rearrangement.

Germline CDR1 SEHNR, CDR2 FQNEAQ (reference sequence). The CDR3 totals 16 residues. Trimming at V came to 5 bases and at J to 4 bases, leaving 14 bases not matched to a gene. The study reverse transcribed the entire isolated RNA, so it sequenced expressed TCRB transcripts. About 3.4 million reads on average were seen across naive, central memory and regulatory T cell samples. TCRdb keeps only in-frame clones here, not all; method: immunoSEQ multiplex PCR. This sample has about 400,000 clones; around 13% occur once, and the top ten carry more than 0.015%. In its sample, this clone was seen a few times. Its antigen is not known.

The TCR was taken from a man between 18 and 35 years old in good health. Input material: naive CD4+ T cells from blood. V usage is TRBV7-9 and J usage is TRBJ2-7; 7 positions agree with TRBD2. The CDR3 DNA is TGTGCCAGCAGCAGAACACCGACTAGCTGGTCGTACGAGCAGTACTTC. Translation: CASSRTPTSWSYEQYF.